This record looks at one T cell receptor (beta chain) sequence and its context. Its cognate antigen is unknown. The table came from immunoSEQ multiplex PCR; TCRdb's copy has only in-frame clones and leaves some out. In the table there are 30,000 to 40,000 clones, about three fifths of which are singletons. This record belongs to a study of a mutant IDH1 vaccine in newly diagnosed glioma. Study as a whole: Vaccination followed radiotherapy alone by 4-6 weeks, or accompanied temozolomide cycles. Of the patients given treatment, roughly 60% were male and approximately 40% were female, and a mean age of about 40 years was recorded.

Germline V gene sequence: CDR1 GTSNPN, CDR2 SVGIG (reference sequence). This CDR3 has 13 amino acids. V was trimmed by 2 bases and J by 8 bases, leaving 15 bases between them. Stated time point: week 5, during vaccination. Each dose of the vaccine consisted of 300 ug of mutant IDH1 20-mer peptide, with topical imiquimod. The receptor's source is a woman in her late teens or twenties with glioma. The starting material was PBMCs, obtained from a glioma patient whose treatment included an IDH1 peptide vaccine. The chain couples TRBV30 to TRBJ1-1; D gene uncertain. The CDR3 nucleotides are TGTGCCTGGAGTCACGACGGGGATTCCGAAGCTTTCTTT. This translates into CAWSHDGDSEAFF.